This T cell receptor (beta chain) was sequenced in a study of T cells in localized non-small cell lung cancer. Study conclusions and caveats: Adjacent uninvolved lung tissue had the highest T cell clonality, exceeding tumor. Median around 54 top-100 tumor clones were shared with paired adjacent lung. Elevated blood T cell density was associated with longer overall survival.

As concerns this clone: No antigen is known for it.

Sequenced by immunoSEQ multiplex PCR; TCRdb stores in-frame clones only, minus some. The sample holds tens of thousands of clones, 65% to 85% seen once. Germline assignment: CDR1 LNHDA and CDR2 SQIVND (reference sequence). The CDR3 has 13 residues. V gave up 5 bases and J gave up 8 bases, with 15 bases separating them. The chain links TRBV19 to TRBJ1-2; D not certain. The sequence was obtained from a man aged 35-69 years with stage III lung adenocarcinoma. Sequencing used peripheral blood mononuclear cells, obtained before any cancer treatment. The CDR3: CASSADGRRGYTF. CDR3 DNA: TGTGCCAGTAGTGCCGATGGGAGGAGAGGCTACACCTTC.